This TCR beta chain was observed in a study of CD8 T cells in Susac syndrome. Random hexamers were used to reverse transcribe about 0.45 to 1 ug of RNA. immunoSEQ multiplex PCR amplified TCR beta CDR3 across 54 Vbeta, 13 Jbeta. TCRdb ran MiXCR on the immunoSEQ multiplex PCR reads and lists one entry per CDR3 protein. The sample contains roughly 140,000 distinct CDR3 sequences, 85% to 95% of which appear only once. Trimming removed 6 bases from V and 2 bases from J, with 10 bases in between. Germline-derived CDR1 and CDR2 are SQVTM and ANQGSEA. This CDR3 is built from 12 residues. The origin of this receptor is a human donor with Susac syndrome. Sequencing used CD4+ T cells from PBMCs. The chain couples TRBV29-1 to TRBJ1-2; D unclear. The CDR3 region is CSVVDQNYGYTF. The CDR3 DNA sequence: TGCAGCGTGGTAGACCAAAACTATGGCTACACCTTC.